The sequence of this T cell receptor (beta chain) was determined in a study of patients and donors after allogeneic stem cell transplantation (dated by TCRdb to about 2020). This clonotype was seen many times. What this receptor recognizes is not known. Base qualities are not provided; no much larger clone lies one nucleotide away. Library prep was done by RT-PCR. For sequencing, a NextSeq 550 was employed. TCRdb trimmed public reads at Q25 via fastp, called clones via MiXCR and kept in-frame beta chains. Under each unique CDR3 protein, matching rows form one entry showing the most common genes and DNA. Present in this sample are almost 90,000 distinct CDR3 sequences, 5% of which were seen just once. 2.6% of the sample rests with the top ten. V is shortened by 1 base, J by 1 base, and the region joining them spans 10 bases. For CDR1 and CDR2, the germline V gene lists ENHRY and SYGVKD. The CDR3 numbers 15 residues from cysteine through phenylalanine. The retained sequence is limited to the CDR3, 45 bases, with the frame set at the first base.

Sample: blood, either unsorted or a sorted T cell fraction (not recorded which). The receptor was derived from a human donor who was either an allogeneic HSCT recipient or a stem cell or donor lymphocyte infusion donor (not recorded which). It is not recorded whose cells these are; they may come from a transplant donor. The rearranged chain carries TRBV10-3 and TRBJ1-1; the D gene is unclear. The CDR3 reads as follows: CAISELAQQNTEAFF. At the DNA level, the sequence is TGTGCCATCAGTGAGTTAGCGCAACAGAACACTGAAGCTTTCTTT.